Sequencing of this T cell receptor (beta chain) was carried out in a study of T-cell memory formation after mild COVID-19. Study in general: Clusters of TCRs were largely donor specific. Study-level points and caveats: CD4+ contracting clones lay mainly in CM and EM, CD8+ ones in EMRA. Clones from the second wave (peaking day 37) had unconfirmed SARS-CoV-2 specificity. Pre-infection memory showed some responding clones, and this suggested that cross-reactive memory joined.

Each CDR3 protein is one row after TCRdb ran MiXCR on the 5' RACE reads. The top ten hold around 0.84% of the sample, which has tens of thousands of distinct CDR3 sequences, 5.5% to 7% seen once. This clonotype was seen at least ten times. The antigen is undetermined. The material sequenced was PBMCs or a T cell subset sorted from them (not recorded which). The source of this sequence is an adult who had mild COVID-19 (a few samples of this study predate the infection). Cell type and time point are not known.

The CDR3 is CASSLWTTQETQYF. The CDR3 DNA reads TGTGCCAGCAGCCTTTGGACTACCCAAGAGACCCAGTACTTC. The chain recombines TRBV3-1 with TRBJ2-5; D is perhaps TRBD2 (6 bases). This CDR3 spans 14 amino acids. Trimming stripped 4 bases from V and 1 base from J, with 10 bases between. The V gene's germline CDR1 is LGHDT and CDR2 YNNKEL (reference sequence).